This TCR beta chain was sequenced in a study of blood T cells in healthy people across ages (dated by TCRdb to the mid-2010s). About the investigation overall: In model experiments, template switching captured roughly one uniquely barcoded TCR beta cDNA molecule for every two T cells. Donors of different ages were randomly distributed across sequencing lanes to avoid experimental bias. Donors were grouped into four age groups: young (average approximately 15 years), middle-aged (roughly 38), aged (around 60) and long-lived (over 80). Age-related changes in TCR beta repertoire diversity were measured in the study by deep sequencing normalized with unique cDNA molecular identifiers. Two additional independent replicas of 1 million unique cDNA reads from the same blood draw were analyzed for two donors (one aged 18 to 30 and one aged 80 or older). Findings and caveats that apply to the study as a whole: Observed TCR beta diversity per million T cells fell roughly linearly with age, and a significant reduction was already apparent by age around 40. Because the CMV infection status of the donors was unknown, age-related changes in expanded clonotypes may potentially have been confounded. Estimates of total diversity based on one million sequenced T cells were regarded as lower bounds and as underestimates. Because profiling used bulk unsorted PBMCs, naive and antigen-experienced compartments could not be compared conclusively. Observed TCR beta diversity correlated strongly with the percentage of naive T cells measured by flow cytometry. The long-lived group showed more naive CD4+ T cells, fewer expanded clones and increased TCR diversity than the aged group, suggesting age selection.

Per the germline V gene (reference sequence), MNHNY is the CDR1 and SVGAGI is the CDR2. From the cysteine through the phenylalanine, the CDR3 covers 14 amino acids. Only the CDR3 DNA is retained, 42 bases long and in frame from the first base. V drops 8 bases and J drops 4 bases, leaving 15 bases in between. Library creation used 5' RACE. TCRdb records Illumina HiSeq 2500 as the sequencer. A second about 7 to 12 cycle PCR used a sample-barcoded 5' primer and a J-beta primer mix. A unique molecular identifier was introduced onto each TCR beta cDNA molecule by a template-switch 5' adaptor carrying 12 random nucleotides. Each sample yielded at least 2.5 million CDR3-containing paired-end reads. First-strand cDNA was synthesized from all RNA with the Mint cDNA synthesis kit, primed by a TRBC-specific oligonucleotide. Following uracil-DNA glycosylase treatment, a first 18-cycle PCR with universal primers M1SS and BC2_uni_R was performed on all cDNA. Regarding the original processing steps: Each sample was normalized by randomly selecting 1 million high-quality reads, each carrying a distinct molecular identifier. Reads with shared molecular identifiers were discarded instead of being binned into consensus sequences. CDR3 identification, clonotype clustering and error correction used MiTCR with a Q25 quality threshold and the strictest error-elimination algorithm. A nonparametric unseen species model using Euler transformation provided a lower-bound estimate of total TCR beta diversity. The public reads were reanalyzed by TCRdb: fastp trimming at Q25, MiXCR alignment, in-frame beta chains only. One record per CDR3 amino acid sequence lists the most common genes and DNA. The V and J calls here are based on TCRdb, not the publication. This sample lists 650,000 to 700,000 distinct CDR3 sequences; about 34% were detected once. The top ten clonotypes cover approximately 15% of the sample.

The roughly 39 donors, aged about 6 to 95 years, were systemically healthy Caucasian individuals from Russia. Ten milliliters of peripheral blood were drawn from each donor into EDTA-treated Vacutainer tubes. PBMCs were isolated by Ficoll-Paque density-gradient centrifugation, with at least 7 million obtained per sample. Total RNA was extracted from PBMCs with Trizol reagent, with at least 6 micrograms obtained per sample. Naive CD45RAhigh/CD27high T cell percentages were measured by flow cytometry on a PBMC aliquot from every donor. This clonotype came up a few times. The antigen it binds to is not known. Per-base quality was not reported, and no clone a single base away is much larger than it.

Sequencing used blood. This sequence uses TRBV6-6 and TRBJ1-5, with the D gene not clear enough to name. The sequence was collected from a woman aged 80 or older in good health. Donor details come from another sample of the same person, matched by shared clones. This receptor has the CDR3 CASGVRRENQPQHF. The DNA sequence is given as TGTGCCAGCGGAGTTAGGAGAGAAAATCAGCCCCAGCATTTT.